Listed below are T cell receptor beta chains from one sample, sequenced in a study of cytomegalovirus exposure and HLA in healthy donors. The data were produced by immunoSEQ multiplex PCR, yet TCRdb's version contains in-frame clones alone and is incomplete. The profile shows 140,000 or so clones, about 74% of them singletons. The sample consisted of PBMCs. The receptor set was obtained from a woman aged 35 to 49 in good health and CMV-seronegative. Both conserved end residues are part of each CDR3. A D gene is named only where the DNA matches it firmly. Expanded clones are given a class, and other clones once, few, many or no size at all.

>16|.|.|TRBV4-1|TRBJ2-1
CASTPGVSGTYNEQFF
TGCGCCAGCACCCCCGGGGTGTCCGGGACCTACAATGAGCAGTTCTTC
>16|TRBD1|.|TRBV16|TRBJ2-1
CASSRDGPGQGNEQFF
TGTGCCAGCAGCCGGGATGGTCCGGGACAGGGAAATGAGCAGTTCTTC
>15|TRBD1|.|TRBV18|TRBJ1-2
CASSLQGQGDYGYTF
TGTGCCAGCTCACTCCAGGGACAGGGGGACTATGGCTACACCTTC
>16|TRBD1|.|TRBV5-1|TRBJ1-4
CASSLEAGTVEGKLFF
TGCGCCAGCAGCTTGGAAGCTGGGACAGTAGAAGGGAAACTGTTTTTT
>10|.|few|TRBV28|TRBJ2-7
CASGGYEQYF
TGTGCCAGCGGAGGCTACGAGCAGTACTTC
>12|TRBD1|.|TRBV2|TRBJ2-7
CASRDRGFEQYF
TGTGCCAGCCGGGACAGGGGCTTCGAGCAGTACTTC
>14|TRBD2|.|TRBV7-9|TRBJ2-3
CASSQGLGLDTQYF
TGTGCCAGCAGCCAAGGACTAGGCCTAGATACGCAGTATTTT
>15|TRBD1|.|TRBV28|TRBJ1-5
CASVRGDKNNQPQHF
TGTGCCAGCGTCAGGGGGGATAAGAACAATCAGCCCCAGCATTTT
>15|.|.|TRBV7-9|TRBJ1-4
CSSSSQTSLNEKLFF
TGTTCCAGCAGCTCCCAGACAAGTCTGAATGAAAAACTGTTTTTT
>15|.|.|TRBV6-5|TRBJ2-2
CASSYQDSNTGELFF
TGTGCCAGCAGTTACCAGGATTCGAACACCGGGGAGCTGTTTTTT
>13|.|.|TRBV18|TRBJ1-5
CASSPAGDQPQHF
TGTGCCAGCTCACCAGCAGGGGATCAGCCCCAGCATTTT
>17|TRBD1|.|TRBV6-1|TRBJ1-6
CASSVRDRGPENSPLHF
TGTGCCAGCAGTGTCCGGGACAGGGGGCCCGAAAATTCACCCCTCCACTTT
>16|.|.|TRBV9|TRBJ2-2
CASSASGMVGTGELFF
TGTGCCAGCAGCGCCTCAGGGATGGTGGGCACCGGGGAGCTGTTTTTT